The source of this T cell receptor (beta chain) is a study of control samples from healthy donors and cancer patients. Clones were sequenced by immunoSEQ multiplex PCR, and TCRdb holds only the in-frame ones, with some missing. This table holds 160,000 or so clones, over 85% found once. CDR1 is SNHLY, CDR2 FYNNEI, per germline. This CDR3 is built from 13 residues. V lost 8 bases, J lost 6 bases, and 13 bases lay in between. The sample taken for sequencing was blood. The chain joins TRBV2 to TRBJ2-2; D uncertain. This clonotype originated in a man aged 45-65 years in good health. CDR3 in DNA: TGTGCCAGCCGGGCCACGGATGCCGGGGAGCTGTTTTTT. Protein product: CASRATDAGELFF.